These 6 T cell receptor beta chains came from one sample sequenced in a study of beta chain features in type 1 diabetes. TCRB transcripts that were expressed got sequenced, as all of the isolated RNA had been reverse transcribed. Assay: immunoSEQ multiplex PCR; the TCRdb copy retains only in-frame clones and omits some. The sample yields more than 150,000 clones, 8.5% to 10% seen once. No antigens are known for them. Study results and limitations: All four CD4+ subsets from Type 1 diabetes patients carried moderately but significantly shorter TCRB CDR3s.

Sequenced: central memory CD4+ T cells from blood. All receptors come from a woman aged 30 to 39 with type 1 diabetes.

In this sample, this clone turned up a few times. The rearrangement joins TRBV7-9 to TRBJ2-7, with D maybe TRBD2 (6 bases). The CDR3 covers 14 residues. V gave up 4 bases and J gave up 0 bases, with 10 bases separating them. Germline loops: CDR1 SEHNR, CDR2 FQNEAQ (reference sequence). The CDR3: CASSSLANSYEQYF. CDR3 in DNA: TGTGCCAGCAGCTCGCTAGCGAACTCCTACGAGCAGTACTTC.

CDR3 in DNA: TGTGCCTGGAGTCTTGGTGGAGTGGCCACTGAAGCTTTCTTT. As protein: CAWSLGGVATEAFF. The chain employs TRBV30 and TRBJ1-1, with D hard to call. Germline V gene lookup returns CDR1 GTSNPN and CDR2 SVGIG (reference sequence). Trimming pared 2 bases from V and 4 bases from J, leaving 14 bases between. This CDR3 has 14 amino acids.

Here the CDR3 DNA reads TGTGCCAGCAGGGTCCTAGCGGATTCGAACACCGGGGAGCTGTTTTTT. Its protein is CASRVLADSNTGELFF. This chain links TRBV28 with TRBJ2-2; the match to TRBD2 covers 7 bases. The germline CDR1 and CDR2 sequences are MDHEN and SYDVKM. The CDR3 consists of 16 residues. The V segment lost 6 bases and the J segment 0 bases; nucleotides outside the gene matches: 7. The whole variable domain, filled in from reference TRBV28 and TRBJ2-2, reads DVKVTQSSRYLVKRTGEKVFLECVQDMDHENMFWYRQDPGLGLRLIYFSYDVKMKEKGDIPEGYSVSREKKERFSLILESASTNQTSMYLCASRVLADSNTGELFFGEGSRLTVL.

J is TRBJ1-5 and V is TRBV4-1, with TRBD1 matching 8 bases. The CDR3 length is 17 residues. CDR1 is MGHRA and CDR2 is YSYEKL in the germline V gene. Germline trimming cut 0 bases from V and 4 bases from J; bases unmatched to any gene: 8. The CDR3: CASSQDPPTGDNQPQHF. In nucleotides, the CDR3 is TGCGCCAGCAGCCAAGACCCCCCGACAGGGGATAATCAGCCCCAGCATTTT.

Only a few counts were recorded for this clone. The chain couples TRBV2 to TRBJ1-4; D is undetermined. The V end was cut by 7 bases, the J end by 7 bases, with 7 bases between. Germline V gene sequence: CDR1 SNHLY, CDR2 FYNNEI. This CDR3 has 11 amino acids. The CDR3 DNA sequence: TGTGCCAGCACGGTTCGTGAAAAACTGTTTTTT. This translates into CASTVREKLFF.

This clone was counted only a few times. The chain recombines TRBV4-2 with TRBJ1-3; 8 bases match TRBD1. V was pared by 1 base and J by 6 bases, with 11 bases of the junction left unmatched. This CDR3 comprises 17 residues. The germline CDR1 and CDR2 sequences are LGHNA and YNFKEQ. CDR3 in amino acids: CASSQVLGQGDENTIYF. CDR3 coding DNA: TGTGCCAGCAGCCAAGTCTTAGGACAGGGCGACGAAAACACCATATATTTT.